These 20 T cell receptor beta chains came from one sample sequenced in a study of control samples from healthy donors and cancer patients. Only in-frame clones appear in the TCRdb table, and some are missing; sequencing was by immunoSEQ multiplex PCR. Found here are 90,000 to 150,000 clones, around 88% of them singletons; the top ten hold around 3.4%. The sample comprised blood. The origin of the receptors is a middle-aged man in good health.

V usage is TRBV6-1 and J usage is TRBJ2-2; a weak D match, TRBD1 (6 bases). The V end lost 3 bases, the J end lost 4 bases, and 18 bases lay between the germline ends. The CDR3 sequence is 17 residues long. Germline V lookup: CDR1 MNHNS, CDR2 SASEGT. CDR3 DNA sequence: TGTGCCAGCAGTGATTGGCGGTGGGGGCTGAGCACCGGGGAGCTGTTTTTT. This gives the protein CASSDWRWGLSTGELFF.

This chain uses TRBV30 with TRBJ1-6; D remains unclear. The CDR3 extends over 13 amino acids. Germline V lookup: CDR1 GTSNPN, CDR2 SVGIG (reference sequence). V gave up 0 bases and J gave up 6 bases, with 6 bases separating them. CDR3 sequence reads: CAWSVGSNSPLHF. The CDR3 nucleotides are TGTGCCTGGAGTGTGGGCAGTAATTCACCCCTCCACTTT.

This chain uses TRBV4-1 with TRBJ1-4; D gene unclear. Trimming stripped 0 bases from V and 8 bases from J, with 4 bases between. Germline-derived CDR1 and CDR2 are MGHRA and YSYEKL. The CDR3 has 12 residues. The CDR3 region is CASSQEREKLFF. Written as DNA, the CDR3 is TGCGCCAGCAGCCAAGAGAGGGAAAAACTGTTTTTT.

The V gene is TRBV3-1 (or the pseudogene TRBV3-2), the J gene TRBJ1-1, with 8 bases matching TRBD1. The junction had 15 bases not matched to a gene; V was cut back by 3 bases and J by 3 bases. The CDR3 loop spans 18 amino acids. CDR1 and CDR2 from the germline V gene are LGHDT and YNNKEL (reference sequence). The CDR3 sequence is CASSQRTGRVARDTEAFF. The CDR3 DNA reads as TGTGCCAGCAGCCAGAGGACAGGGCGGGTTGCTCGGGACACTGAAGCTTTCTTT.

The chain uses TRBV25-1 and TRBJ2-2; TRBD1 aligns across 10 bases. From germline, CDR1 is MGHDK and CDR2 SYGVNS. Unmatched junction bases numbered 8, after V lost 3 bases and J lost 1 base. CDR3 size: 18 residues. As DNA, the CDR3 is TGTGCCAGCAGTGACGGGACAGGGGTAAGATGGAACACCGGGGAGCTGTTTTTT. Amino acids: CASSDGTGVRWNTGELFF.

The chain is built from TRBV7-8 and TRBJ2-7; 8 bases match TRBD1. The CDR3 is made up of 16 amino acids. The V gene end was trimmed by 1 base and the J gene end by 2 bases; junction bases not matched to a gene: 7. Germline values: CDR1 SGHVS, CDR2 FQNEAQ. The chain's CDR3 is CASSLEPVDRAYEQYF. The CDR3 region has the DNA TGTGCCAGCAGCTTAGAACCCGTGGACAGGGCCTACGAGCAGTACTTC.

The genes are TRBV4-1 and TRBJ1-1, with TRBD1 identical over 7 bases. J lost 2 bases, V lost 0 bases, and 6 bases had no gene match. This CDR3 spans 16 amino acids. The germline V gene has CDR1 MGHRA and CDR2 YSYEKL. CDR3 sequence reads: CASSQDPSGGNTEAFF. Written as DNA, the CDR3 is TGCGCCAGCAGCCAAGACCCCTCAGGGGGAAACACTGAAGCTTTCTTT.

The V and J genes are TRBV9 and TRBJ2-3; 8 nucleotides agree with TRBD2. The CDR3 is 15 residues long. CDR1 is SGDLS and CDR2 is YYNGEE in the germline V gene. V was clipped by 1 base and J by 1 base; unmatched bases: 2. CDR3 region: CASSVRRGGTDTQYF. CDR3 coding DNA: TGTGCCAGCAGCGTAAGGCGGGGGGGCACAGATACGCAGTATTTT.

The chain links TRBV25-1 to TRBJ1-6; D call uncertain. V was shortened by 3 bases and J by 3 bases, with 9 bases between the two germline ends. The CDR3 is made up of 15 amino acids. Germline V gene lookup returns CDR1 MGHDK and CDR2 SYGVNS. The CDR3 region has the DNA TGTGCCAGCAGTGAGGCAGGCAACTATAATTCACCCCTCCACTTT. It translates to CASSEAGNYNSPLHF.

The gene calls are TRBV6-2 or TRBV6-3 and TRBJ1-1; D call uncertain. V lost 2 bases, J lost 0 bases, and 13 bases lay in between. Germline lookup yields CDR1 MNHEY and CDR2 SVGEGT. The CDR3 runs 16 residues. The CDR3 DNA sequence: TGTGCCAGCAGTTACAGGAGACGGCAGATGAACACTGAAGCTTTCTTT. Its translation: CASSYRRRQMNTEAFF.

The gene calls are TRBV15 and TRBJ1-2; TRBD1 is a possible D gene (5 bases). This CDR3 is built from 15 residues. Trimming cost V 0 bases and J 3 bases, with 11 bases left between them. Germline V lookup: CDR1 LNHNV, CDR2 YYDKDF (reference sequence). CDR3 region: CATSRDLGADYGYTF. The CDR3 nucleotides read TGTGCCACCAGCAGAGATTTAGGGGCGGACTATGGCTACACCTTC.

The chain employs TRBV13 and TRBJ2-2; 9 positions agree with TRBD2. The V segment lost 5 bases and the J segment 5 bases; nucleotides outside the gene matches: 6. CDR1 is PRHDT and CDR2 is FYEKMQ in the germline V gene (reference sequence). The CDR3 has 15 residues. The CDR3 bases are TGTGCCAGCAGCAGAGCGGGGGGCGGTACCGGGGAGCTGTTTTTT. Translation: CASSRAGGGTGELFF.

This clone turned up a few times. The CDR3 region has the DNA TGTGCCATCAGTGACCAGACGATGCAGCTATATGGCTACACCTTC. It specifies CAISDQTMQLYGYTF. This chain links TRBV10-3 with TRBJ1-2; unclear D gene. V lost 3 bases and J lost 5, with 16 bases in between. The CDR3 has 15 amino acids. CDR1 and CDR2 from the germline V gene are ENHRY and SYGVKD.

The chain links TRBV2 to TRBJ1-4, with 9 bases matching TRBD1. Trimming removed 6 bases from V and 2 bases from J; junction bases left unmatched: 7. Germline lookup yields CDR1 SNHLY and CDR2 FYNNEI. The CDR3 is 16 residues long. CDR3 in amino acids: CASRALQGATNEKLFF. Written as DNA, the CDR3 is TGTGCCAGCAGAGCCCTACAGGGGGCGACTAATGAAAAACTGTTTTTT.

This clone was detected only once. The rearrangement links TRBV14 to TRBJ2-7; 8 bases align to TRBD2. Per germline, CDR1 SGHDN and CDR2 FVKESK. The CDR3 runs 15 residues. Losses at the gene ends were 2 bases for V and 3 bases for J; bases not matched to a gene: 6. The CDR3 DNA reads as TGTGCCAGCAGCCAACCGGGACTAGGGAACTACGAGCAGTACTTC. Translated: CASSQPGLGNYEQYF.

The chain combines TRBV19 with TRBJ2-5; D perhaps matches TRBD1 (6 bases). The CDR3 loop spans 16 amino acids. V gave up 1 base and J gave up 1 base, with 13 bases separating them. CDR1 LNHDA and CDR2 SQIVND come from the germline V gene (reference sequence). The CDR3 reads CASSIGPQGRQETQYF. DNA of the CDR3: TGTGCCAGTAGTATAGGGCCCCAGGGGCGCCAAGAGACCCAGTACTTC.

This chain links TRBV7-2 with TRBJ2-3; 13 bases match TRBD2. The CDR3 spans 15 residues. Per germline, CDR1 SGHTA and CDR2 FQGNSA. V shed 5 bases, J shed 4 bases, and the junction held 3 bases outside the gene matches. The CDR3 spells CASSRTSGGPDTQYF. For the CDR3, the DNA is TGTGCCAGCAGCCGGACTAGCGGGGGACCAGATACGCAGTATTTT.

The chain employs TRBV6-5 and TRBJ1-2, with a weak D call TRBD1 (6 bases). V was clipped by 6 bases and J by 8 bases, with 19 bases between them. Germline V gene data show CDR1 as MNHEY and CDR2 as SVGAGI. This CDR3 comprises 14 residues. CDR3 coding DNA: TGTGCCAGCAGAGGACAGTGGACCAACGTGGGCTACACCTTC. It yields the protein CASRGQWTNVGYTF.

A remark on this clone: Other DNA sequences in the sample encode the same CDR3. This chain links TRBV18 with TRBJ1-1; 7 bases line up with TRBD1. Trimming removed 3 bases from V and 1 base from J; junction bases left unmatched: 5. Germline V gives CDR1 KGHSH, CDR2 LQKENI. This CDR3 is built from 15 residues. CDR3 residues: CASSPRQGKNTEAFF. CDR3 bases: TGTGCCAGCTCACCTCGACAGGGAAAGAACACTGAAGCTTTCTTT.

J is TRBJ1-3 and V is TRBV5-6; maybe TRBD1 (5 bases). Germline loops: CDR1 SGHDT, CDR2 YYEEEE. The CDR3 contains 15 residues. V lost 2 bases to trimming and J lost 4 bases, with 13 bases between them. The chain's CDR3 is CASSFGPGHGNTIYF. The CDR3 DNA reads TGTGCCAGCAGCTTCGGCCCAGGGCACGGAAACACCATATATTTT.